The T cell receptor beta chain under discussion was sequenced for a study of radiotherapy plus CTLA-4 blockade in lung cancer. At the level of the study: For roughly 19% of patients, objective responses occurred, and approximately 33% had disease control. Whole-study results and caveats: According to reports, early shifts in blood T cell clones, alongside interferon-beta, forecast response most accurately. Expansion in blood of tumor-derived TCR clones was seen after radiotherapy plus ipilimumab.

This clone appeared a few times. Its antigen remains unidentified. Here immunoSEQ multiplex PCR was the method, and the copy in TCRdb shows in-frame clones only, minus some. The profile shows 15,000 to 20,000 clones, roughly 88% of them singletons. CDR3 size: 17 residues. CDR1 and CDR2 (germline): MDHEN, SYDVKM. V was cut by 6 bases and J by 2 bases, with 23 bases left in between. Chemo-refractory metastatic non-small-cell lung cancer patients received focal radiation with ipilimumab CTLA-4 blockade. This TCR was recovered from a human donor with non-small cell lung cancer whose response to radiotherapy plus ipilimumab could not be evaluated. The source material was peripheral blood, sampled from a patient treated with radiotherapy plus ipilimumab. V is TRBV28 and J is TRBJ2-7; D is possibly TRBD1 (7 bases). The CDR3 region is CASRPRGDGEVPYEQYF. The CDR3, as DNA: TGTGCCAGCAGGCCCAGGGGGGACGGAGAGGTCCCCTACGAGCAGTACTTC.